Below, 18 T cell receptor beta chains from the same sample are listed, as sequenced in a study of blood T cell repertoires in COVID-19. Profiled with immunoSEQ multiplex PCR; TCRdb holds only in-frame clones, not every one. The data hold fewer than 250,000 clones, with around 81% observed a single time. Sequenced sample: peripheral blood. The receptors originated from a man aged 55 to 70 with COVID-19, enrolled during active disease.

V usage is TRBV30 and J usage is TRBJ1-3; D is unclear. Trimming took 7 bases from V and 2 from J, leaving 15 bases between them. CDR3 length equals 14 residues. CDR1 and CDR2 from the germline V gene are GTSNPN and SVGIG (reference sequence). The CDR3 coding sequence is TGTGCCTTAGCGGGAGGTACTGCTGGAAACACCATATATTTT. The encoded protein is CALAGGTAGNTIYF.

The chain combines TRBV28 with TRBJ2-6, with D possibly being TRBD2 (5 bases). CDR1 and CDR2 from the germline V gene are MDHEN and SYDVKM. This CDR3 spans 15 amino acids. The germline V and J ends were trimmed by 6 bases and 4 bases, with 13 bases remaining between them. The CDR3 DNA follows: TGTGCCAGCAGCCCTACCGGGGTGGGGGCCAACGTCCTGACTTTC. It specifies CASSPTGVGANVLTF. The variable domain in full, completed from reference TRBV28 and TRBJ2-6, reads DVKVTQSSRYLVKRTGEKVFLECVQDMDHENMFWYRQDPGLGLRLIYFSYDVKMKEKGDIPEGYSVSREKKERFSLILESASTNQTSMYLCASSPTGVGANVLTFGAGSRLTVL.

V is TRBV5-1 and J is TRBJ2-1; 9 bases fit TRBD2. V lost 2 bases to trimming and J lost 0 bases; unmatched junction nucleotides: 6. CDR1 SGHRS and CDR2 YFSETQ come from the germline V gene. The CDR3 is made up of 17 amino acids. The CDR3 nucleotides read TGCGCCAGCAGCTTTACGTTTAGCGGGAGCTCCTACAATGAGCAGTTCTTC. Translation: CASSFTFSGSSYNEQFF.

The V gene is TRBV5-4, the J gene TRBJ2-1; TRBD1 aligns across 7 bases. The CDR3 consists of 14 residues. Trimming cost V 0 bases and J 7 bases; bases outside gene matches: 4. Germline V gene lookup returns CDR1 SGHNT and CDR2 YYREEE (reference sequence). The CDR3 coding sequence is TGTGCCAGCAGCTTGGAGGGACAGCGGAATGAGCAGTTCTTC. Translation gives CASSLEGQRNEQFF.

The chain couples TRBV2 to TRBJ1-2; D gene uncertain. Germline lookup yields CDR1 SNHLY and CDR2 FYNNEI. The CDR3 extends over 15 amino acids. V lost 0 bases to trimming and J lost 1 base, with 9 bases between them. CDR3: CASSEAPHVNYGYTF. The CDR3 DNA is TGTGCCAGCAGTGAAGCACCACACGTTAACTATGGCTACACCTTC. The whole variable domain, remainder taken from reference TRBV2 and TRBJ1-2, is EPEVTQTPSHQVTQMGQEVILRCVPISNHLYFYWYRQILGQKVEFLVSFYNNEISEKSEIFDDQFSVERPDGSNFTLKIRSTKLEDSAMYFCASSEAPHVNYGYTFGSGTRLTVV.

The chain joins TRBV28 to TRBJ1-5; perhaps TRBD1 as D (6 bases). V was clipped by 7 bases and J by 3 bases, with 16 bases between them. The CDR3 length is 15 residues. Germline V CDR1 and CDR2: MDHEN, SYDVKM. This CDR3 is CASTQRGGNNQPQHF. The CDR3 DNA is TGTGCCAGCACCCAAAGGGGGGGGAACAATCAGCCCCAGCATTTT.

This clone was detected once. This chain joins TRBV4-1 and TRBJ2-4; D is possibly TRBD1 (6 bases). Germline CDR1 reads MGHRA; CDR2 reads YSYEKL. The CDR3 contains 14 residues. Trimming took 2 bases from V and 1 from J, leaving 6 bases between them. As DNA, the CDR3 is TGCGCCAGCAGCCAACAGGGGGCCAAAAACATTCAGTACTTC. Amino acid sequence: CASSQQGAKNIQYF.

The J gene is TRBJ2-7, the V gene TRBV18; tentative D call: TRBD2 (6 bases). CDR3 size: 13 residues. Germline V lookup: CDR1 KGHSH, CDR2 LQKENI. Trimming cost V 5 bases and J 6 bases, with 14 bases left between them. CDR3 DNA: TGTGCCAGCTCAACCACTAGCTTCGGCGAGCAGTACTTC. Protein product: CASSTTSFGEQYF. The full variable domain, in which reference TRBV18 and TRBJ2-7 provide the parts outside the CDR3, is NAGVMQNPRHLVRRRGQEARLRCSPMKGHSHVYWYRQLPEEGLKFMVYLQKENIIDESGMPKERFSAEFPKEGPSILRIQQVVRGDSAAYFCASSTTSFGEQYFGPGTRLTVT.

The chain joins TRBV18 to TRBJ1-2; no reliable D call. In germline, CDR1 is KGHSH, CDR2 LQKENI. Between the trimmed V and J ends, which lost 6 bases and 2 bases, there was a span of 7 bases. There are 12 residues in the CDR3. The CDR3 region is CASSSNNYGYTF. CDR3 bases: TGTGCCAGCTCGAGCAACAACTATGGCTACACCTTC.

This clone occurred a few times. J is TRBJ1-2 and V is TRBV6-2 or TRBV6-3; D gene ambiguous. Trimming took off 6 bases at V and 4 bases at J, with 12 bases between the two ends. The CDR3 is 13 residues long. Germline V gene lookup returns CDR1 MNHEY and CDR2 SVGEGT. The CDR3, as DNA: TGTGCCAGCAGCGCACCCCCGAGCTATGGCTACACCTTC. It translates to CASSAPPSYGYTF.

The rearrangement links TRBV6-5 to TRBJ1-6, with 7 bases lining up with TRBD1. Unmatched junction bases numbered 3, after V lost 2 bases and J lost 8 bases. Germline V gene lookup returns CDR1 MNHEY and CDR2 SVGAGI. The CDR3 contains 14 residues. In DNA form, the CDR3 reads TGTGCCAGCAGTTACAGGGGGCGAGATTCACCCCTCCACTTT. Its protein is CASSYRGRDSPLHF.

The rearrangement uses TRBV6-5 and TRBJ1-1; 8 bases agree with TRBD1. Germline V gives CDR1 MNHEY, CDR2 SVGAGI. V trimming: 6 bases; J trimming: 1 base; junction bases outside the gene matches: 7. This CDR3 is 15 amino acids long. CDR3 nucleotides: TGTGCCAGCAGCCCGGGACAGGTGGCGAACACTGAAGCTTTCTTT. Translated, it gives CASSPGQVANTEAFF.

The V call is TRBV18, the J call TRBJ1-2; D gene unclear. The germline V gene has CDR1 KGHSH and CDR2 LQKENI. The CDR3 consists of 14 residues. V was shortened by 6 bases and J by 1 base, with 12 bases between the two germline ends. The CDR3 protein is CASSPQADNYGYTF. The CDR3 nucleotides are TGTGCCAGCTCTCCGCAAGCCGATAACTATGGCTACACCTTC.

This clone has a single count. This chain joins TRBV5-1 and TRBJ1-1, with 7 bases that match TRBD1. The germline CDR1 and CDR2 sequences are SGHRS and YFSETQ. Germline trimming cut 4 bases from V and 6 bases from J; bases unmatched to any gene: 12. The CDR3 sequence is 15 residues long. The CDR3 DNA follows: TGCGCCAGCAGCCCCGCGGGACAGAGGGTCCCTGAAGCTTTCTTT. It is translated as CASSPAGQRVPEAFF.

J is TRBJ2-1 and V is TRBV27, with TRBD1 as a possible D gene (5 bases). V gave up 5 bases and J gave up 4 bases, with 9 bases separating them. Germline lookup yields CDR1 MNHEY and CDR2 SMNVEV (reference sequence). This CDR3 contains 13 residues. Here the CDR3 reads CASSPGFYNEQFF. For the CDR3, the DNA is TGTGCCAGCAGTCCAGGGTTTTACAATGAGCAGTTCTTC.

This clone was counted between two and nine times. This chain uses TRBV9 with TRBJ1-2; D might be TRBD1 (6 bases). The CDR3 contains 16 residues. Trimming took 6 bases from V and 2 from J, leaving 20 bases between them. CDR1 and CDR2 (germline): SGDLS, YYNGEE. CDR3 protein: CASKGEAGWENYGYTF. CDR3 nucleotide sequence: TGTGCCAGCAAGGGGGAAGCGGGATGGGAGAACTATGGCTACACCTTC.

CDR3 coding DNA: TGTGCCAGCAGCCACATGGAGGGGTCTGGGGCCAACGTCCTGACTTTC. The encoded protein is CASSHMEGSGANVLTF. This sequence joins TRBV7-8 and TRBJ2-6; D is possibly TRBD2 (6 bases). In germline, CDR1 is SGHVS, CDR2 FQNEAQ. The CDR3 runs 16 residues. The V end was cut by 5 bases, the J end by 1 base, with 12 bases between.

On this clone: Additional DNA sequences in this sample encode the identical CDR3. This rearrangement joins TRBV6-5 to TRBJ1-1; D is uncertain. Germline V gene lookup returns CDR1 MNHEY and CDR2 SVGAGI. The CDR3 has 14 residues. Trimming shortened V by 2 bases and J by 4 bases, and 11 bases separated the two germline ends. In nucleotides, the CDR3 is TGTGCCAGCAGTTACGGAGGATCGGGCACTGAAGCTTTCTTT. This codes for CASSYGGSGTEAFF.